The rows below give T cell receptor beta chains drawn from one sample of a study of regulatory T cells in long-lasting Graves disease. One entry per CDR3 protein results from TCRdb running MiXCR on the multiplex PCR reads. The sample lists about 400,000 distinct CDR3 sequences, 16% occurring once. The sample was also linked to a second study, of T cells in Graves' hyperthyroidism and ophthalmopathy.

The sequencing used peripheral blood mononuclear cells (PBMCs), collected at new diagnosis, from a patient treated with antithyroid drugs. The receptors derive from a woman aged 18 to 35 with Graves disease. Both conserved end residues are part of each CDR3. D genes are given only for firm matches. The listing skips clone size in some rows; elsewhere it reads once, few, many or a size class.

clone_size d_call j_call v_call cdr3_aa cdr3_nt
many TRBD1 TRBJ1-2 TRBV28 CASRVGQGAFGYTF TGTGCCAGCAGGGTGGGACAGGGGGCATTTGGCTACACCTTC
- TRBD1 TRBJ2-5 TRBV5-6 CASSSTGQGRRQETQYF TGTGCCAGCAGCTCGACCGGACAGGGTAGAAGGCAAGAGACCCAGTACTTC
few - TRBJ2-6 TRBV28 CASSGAGRFGANVLTF TGTGCCAGCTCTGGGGCAGGGAGATTTGGGGCCAACGTCCTGACTTTC
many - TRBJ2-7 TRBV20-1 CSARRGLVYEQYF TGCAGTGCCAGACGGGGGCTCGTGTACGAGCAGTACTTC
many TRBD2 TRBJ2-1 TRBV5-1 CASSTESGVSYNEQFF TGCGCCAGCAGTACGGAGAGCGGGGTGTCCTACAATGAGCAGTTCTTC
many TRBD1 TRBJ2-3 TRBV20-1 CSARSDRGDTQYF TGCAGTGCCCGGTCGGACAGGGGTGATACGCAGTATTTT
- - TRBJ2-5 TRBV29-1 CSIDPGTTETQYF TGCAGCATTGATCCTGGGACAACGGAGACCCAGTACTTC
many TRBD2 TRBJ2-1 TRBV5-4 CASSPGTSGSRHEQFF TGTGCCAGCTCCCCCGGGACTAGCGGGAGTCGACATGAGCAGTTCTTC
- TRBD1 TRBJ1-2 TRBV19 CASKNPGGSYGYTF TGTGCCAGTAAGAACCCAGGGGGTAGCTATGGCTACACCTTC
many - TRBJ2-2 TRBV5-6 CASSLAFWRRNTGELFF TGTGCCAGCAGCTTGGCCTTTTGGCGGAGGAACACCGGGGAGCTGTTTTTT
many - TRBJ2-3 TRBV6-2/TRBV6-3 CASSPRAGPTDTQYF TGTGCCAGCAGCCCCCGGGCCGGACCCACAGATACGCAGTATTTT
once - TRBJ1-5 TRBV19 CASSITGYRQPQHF TGTGCCAGTAGTATAACAGGTTATCGACAGCCCCAGCATTTT
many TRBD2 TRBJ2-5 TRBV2 CASLERGIETQYF TGTGCCAGCCTTGAGCGGGGGATAGAGACCCAGTACTTC
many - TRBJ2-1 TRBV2 CASSELSINEQFF TGTGCCAGCAGTGAACTTAGCATCAATGAGCAGTTCTTC
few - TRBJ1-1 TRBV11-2 CASSIAGSNTEAFF TGTGCCAGCAGCATAGCAGGGTCGAACACTGAAGCTTTCTTT
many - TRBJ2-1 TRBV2 CASSGRGSHEQFF TGTGCCAGCAGTGGGAGAGGGTCCCATGAGCAGTTCTTC
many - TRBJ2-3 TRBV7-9 CASSSMTEYTQYF TGTGCCAGCAGCTCAATGACGGAATATACGCAGTATTTT
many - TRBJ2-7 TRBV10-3 CAAPAIFYEQYF TGTGCCGCGCCAGCTATTTTCTACGAGCAGTACTTC
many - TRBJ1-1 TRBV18 CASSPGVVSTEAFF TGTGCCAGCTCACCCGGGGTGGTGAGCACTGAAGCTTTCTTT
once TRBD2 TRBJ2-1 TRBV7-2 CASSALAGARNEQFF TGTGCCAGCAGCGCTCTGGCGGGAGCCCGAAATGAGCAGTTCTTC
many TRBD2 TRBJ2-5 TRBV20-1 CSARGQTSAYQETQYF TGCAGTGCTAGAGGCCAGACTAGCGCCTACCAAGAGACCCAGTACTTC
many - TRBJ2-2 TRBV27 CASSDRVAGGELFF TGTGCCAGCAGCGACAGGGTAGCGGGCGGGGAGCTGTTTTTT
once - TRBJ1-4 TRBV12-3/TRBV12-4 CASSFIRGGNEKLFF TGTGCCAGCAGTTTCATCAGGGGAGGTAATGAAAAACTGTTTTTT
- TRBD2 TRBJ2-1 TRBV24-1 CATSDFRTSGTTYNEQFF TGTGCCACCAGTGATTTTCGGACTAGCGGGACAACATACAATGAGCAGTTCTTC
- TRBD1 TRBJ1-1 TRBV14 CASSQDRTGGAFF TGTGCCAGCAGCCAAGACAGGACAGGGGGAGCTTTCTTT
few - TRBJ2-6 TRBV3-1 CASSQRVLWASGANVLTF TGTGCCAGCAGCCAAAGGGTCCTTTGGGCCTCTGGGGCCAACGTCCTGACTTTC
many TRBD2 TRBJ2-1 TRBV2 CASSPSGSEQFF TGTGCCAGCAGTCCTAGCGGGAGTGAGCAGTTCTTC
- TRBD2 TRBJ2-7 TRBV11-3 CASSLPLAGLDEQYF TGTGCCAGCAGCCTCCCCCTAGCGGGTCTCGACGAGCAGTACTTC
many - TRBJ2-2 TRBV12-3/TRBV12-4 CASSLVSLAPNTGELFF TGTGCCAGCAGTTTAGTTTCTCTAGCCCCGAACACCGGGGAGCTGTTTTTT
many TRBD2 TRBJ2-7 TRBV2 CASRRGAFLSYEQYF TGTGCCAGCAGGCGGGGGGCCTTCCTCTCCTACGAGCAGTACTTC
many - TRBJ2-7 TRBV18 CASSPPSTSYEQYF TGTGCCAGCTCACCACCGAGCACAAGCTACGAGCAGTACTTC
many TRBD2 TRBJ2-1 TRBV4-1 CASSQPAGDPYNEQFF TGCGCCAGCAGCCAACCAGCGGGAGATCCGTACAATGAGCAGTTCTTC
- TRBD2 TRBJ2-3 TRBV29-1 CSVETTSGTSGGAPDTQYF TGCAGCGTTGAAACGACGTCCGGGACTAGCGGGGGGGCCCCAGATACGCAGTATTTT
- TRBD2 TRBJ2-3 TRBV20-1 CSALAGGPIDTQYF TGCAGTGCCCTAGCGGGGGGGCCGATAGATACGCAGTATTTT
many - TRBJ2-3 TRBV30 CAWSPGSTDTQYF TGTGCCTGGAGCCCGGGGAGCACAGATACGCAGTATTTT
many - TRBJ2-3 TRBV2 CASSEAGTQYF TGTGCCAGCAGTGAAGCGGGTACGCAGTATTTT
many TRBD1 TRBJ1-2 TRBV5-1 CASRDRDYGYTF TGCGCCAGCAGGGACAGGGACTATGGCTACACCTTC
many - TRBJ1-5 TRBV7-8 CASSSYDRQPQHF TGTGCCAGCAGTTCTTACGATAGACAGCCCCAGCATTTT
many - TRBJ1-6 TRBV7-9 CASSPEGSPLHF TGTGCCAGCAGCCCCGAGGGTTCACCCCTCCACTTT
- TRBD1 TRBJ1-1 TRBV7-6 CASSAYRGSNTEAFF TGTGCCAGCAGCGCCTACAGGGGCTCGAACACTGAAGCTTTCTTT
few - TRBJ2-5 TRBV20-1 CSALGEETQYF TGCAGTGCTCTCGGGGAGGAGACCCAGTACTTC